This TCR beta chain comes out of a study of early T cells in non-severe SARS-CoV-2 infection. Study information: The sequenced material was bulk RNA from unsorted whole blood, and its chains were unpaired.

The V and J ends lost 5 bases and 4 bases respectively, with 9 bases between them. Germline loops: CDR1 SGHAT, CDR2 FQNNGV. The CDR3 has 13 amino acids. The TCR library protocol attached unique molecular identifiers to the individual cDNA molecules. TCRdb called the 5' RACE reads again in MiXCR, with one record for every CDR3 protein. Among about 31,000 distinct CDR3 sequences listed, under 7% were seen once. This clonotype was observed many times. V gene TRBV11-2 combines with J gene TRBJ2-1; D call uncertain. This receptor was taken from an adult who was a healthcare worker with PCR-confirmed SARS-CoV-2 infection or an uninfected control (not recorded which). Sequenced sample: whole blood. The CDR3 DNA follows: TGTGCCAGCAGCACCACTTCTTACAATGAGCAGTTCTTC. Translation gives CASSTTSYNEQFF.